This T cell receptor (beta chain) is drawn from a study of cytomegalovirus exposure and HLA in healthy donors. About the study: A later analysis reported the same platform for the roughly 120 validation repertoires and the approximately 640 first-cohort repertoires.

CDR3 length: 15 amino acids. V lost 8 bases to trimming and J lost 4 bases; unmatched junction nucleotides: 12. Generated by immunoSEQ multiplex PCR, the TCRdb table keeps only in-frame clones and is missing some. The sample contains some 130,000 clones, roughly 79% of which appear only once. Whole-study findings and limits: The study recorded 160 or so TCR beta chains that were cytomegalovirus-associated.

The donors were in the approximately 130-subject validation cohort, distinct from the approximately 700-subject first cohort. Comments on this clone: Its antigen is currently unknown.

This TCR derives from a man between 25 and 39 years old in good health and CMV-seropositive. Sample: PBMCs. The chain uses TRBV5-3 and TRBJ2-5, with 9 bases lining up with TRBD2. TRBV5-3 is flagged as an ORF with uncertain function. This CDR3 reads CARGGASGAVETQYF. The CDR3 coding sequence is TGTGCCAGGGGAGGGGCTAGCGGGGCGGTAGAGACCCAGTACTTC.